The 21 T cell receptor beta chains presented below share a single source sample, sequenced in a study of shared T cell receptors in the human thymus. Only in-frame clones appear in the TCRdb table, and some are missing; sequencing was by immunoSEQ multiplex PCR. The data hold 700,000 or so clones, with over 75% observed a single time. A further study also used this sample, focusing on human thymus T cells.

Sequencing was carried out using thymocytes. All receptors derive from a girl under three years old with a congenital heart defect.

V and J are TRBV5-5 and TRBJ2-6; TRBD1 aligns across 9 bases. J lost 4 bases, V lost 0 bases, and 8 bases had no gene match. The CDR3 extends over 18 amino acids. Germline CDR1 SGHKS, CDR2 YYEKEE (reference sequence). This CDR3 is CASSLVGTGRRGANVLTF. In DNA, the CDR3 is TGTGCCAGCAGCTTGGTCGGGACAGGGCGGCGGGGGGCCAACGTCCTGACTTTC.

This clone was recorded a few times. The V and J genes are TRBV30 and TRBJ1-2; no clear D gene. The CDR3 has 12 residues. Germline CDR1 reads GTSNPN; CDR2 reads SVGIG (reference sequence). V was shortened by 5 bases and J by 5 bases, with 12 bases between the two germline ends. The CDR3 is CAWDGTGYGYTF. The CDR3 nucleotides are TGTGCCTGGGACGGTACGGGGTATGGCTACACCTTC.

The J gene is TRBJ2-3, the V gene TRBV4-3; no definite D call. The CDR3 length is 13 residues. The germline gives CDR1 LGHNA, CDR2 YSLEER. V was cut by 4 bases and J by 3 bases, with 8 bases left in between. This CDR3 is CASSLVRTDTQYF. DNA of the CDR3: TGCGCCAGCAGCCTCGTGCGTACAGATACGCAGTATTTT.

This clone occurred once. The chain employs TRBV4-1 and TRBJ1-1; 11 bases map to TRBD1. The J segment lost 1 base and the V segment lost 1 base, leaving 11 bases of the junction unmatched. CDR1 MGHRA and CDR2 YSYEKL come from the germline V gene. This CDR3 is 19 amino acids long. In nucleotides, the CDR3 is TGCGCCAGCAGCCAAGTTTGGCGGGGACAGGGGGTGAGGAACACTGAAGCTTTCTTT. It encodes CASSQVWRGQGVRNTEAFF.

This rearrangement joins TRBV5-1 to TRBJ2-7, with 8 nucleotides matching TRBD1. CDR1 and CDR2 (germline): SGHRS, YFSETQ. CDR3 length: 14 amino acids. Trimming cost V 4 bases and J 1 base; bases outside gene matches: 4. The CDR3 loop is CASSTWTGSYEQYF. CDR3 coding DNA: TGCGCCAGCAGCACGTGGACAGGGTCCTACGAGCAGTACTTC.

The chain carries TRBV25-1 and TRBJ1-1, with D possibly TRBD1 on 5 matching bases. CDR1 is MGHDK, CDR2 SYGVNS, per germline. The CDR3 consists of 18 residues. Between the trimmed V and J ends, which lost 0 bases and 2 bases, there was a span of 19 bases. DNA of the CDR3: TGTGCCAGCAGTGAATATAATTGGCGGCAGGGCGCTAACACTGAAGCTTTCTTT. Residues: CASSEYNWRQGANTEAFF. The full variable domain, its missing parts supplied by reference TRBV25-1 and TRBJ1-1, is EADIYQTPRYLVIGTGKKITLECSQTMGHDKMYWYQQDPGMELHLIHYSYGVNSTEKGDLSSESTVSRIRTEHFPLTLESARPSHTSQYLCASSEYNWRQGANTEAFFGQGTRLTVV.

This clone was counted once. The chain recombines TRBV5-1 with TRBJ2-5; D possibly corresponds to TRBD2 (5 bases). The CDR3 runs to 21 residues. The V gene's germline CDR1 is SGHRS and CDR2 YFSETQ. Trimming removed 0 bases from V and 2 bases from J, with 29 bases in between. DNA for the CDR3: TGCGCCAGCAGCTTGGTGGGTCAAGGGAGCAGCCTAACGGTGAAGCAAGAGACCCAGTACTTC. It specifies CASSLVGQGSSLTVKQETQYF.

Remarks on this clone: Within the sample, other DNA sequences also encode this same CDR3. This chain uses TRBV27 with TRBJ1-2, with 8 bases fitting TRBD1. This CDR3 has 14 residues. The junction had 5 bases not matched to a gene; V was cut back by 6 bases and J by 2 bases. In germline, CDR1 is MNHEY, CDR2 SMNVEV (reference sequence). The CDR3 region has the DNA TGTGCCAGCAGCCCTGACAGGGGAAACTATGGCTACACCTTC. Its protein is CASSPDRGNYGYTF.

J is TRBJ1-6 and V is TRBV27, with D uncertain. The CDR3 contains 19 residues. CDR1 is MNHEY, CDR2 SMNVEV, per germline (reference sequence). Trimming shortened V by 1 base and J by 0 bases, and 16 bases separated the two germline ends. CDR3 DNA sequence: TGTGCCAGCAGTTTATGGGCCCCCCCACTGAGCTCCTATAATTCACCCCTCCACTTT. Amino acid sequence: CASSLWAPPLSSYNSPLHF.

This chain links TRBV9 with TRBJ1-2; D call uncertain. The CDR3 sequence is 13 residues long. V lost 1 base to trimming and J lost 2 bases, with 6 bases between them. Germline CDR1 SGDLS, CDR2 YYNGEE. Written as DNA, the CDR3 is TGTGCCAGCAGCGTATGGCAAAACTATGGCTACACCTTC. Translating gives CASSVWQNYGYTF. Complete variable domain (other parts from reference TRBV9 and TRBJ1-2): DSGVTQTPKHLITATGQRVTLRCSPRSGDLSVYWYQQSLDQGLQFLIQYYNGEERAKGNILERFSAQQFPDLHSELNLSSLELGDSALYFCASSVWQNYGYTFGSGTRLTVV.

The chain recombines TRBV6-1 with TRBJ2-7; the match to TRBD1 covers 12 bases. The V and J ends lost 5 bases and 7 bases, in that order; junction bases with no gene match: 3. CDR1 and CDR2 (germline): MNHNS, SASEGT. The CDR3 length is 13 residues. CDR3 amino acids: CASSRDRGLEQYF. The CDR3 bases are TGTGCCAGCAGTCGGGACAGGGGGCTTGAGCAGTACTTC.

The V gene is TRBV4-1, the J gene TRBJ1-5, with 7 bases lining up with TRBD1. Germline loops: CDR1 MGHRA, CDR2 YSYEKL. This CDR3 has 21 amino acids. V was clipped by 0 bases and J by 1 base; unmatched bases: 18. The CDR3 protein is CASSQEKPRQGRYRSNQPQHF. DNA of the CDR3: TGCGCCAGCAGCCAAGAGAAACCAAGACAGGGTAGATATAGGAGCAATCAGCCCCAGCATTTT.

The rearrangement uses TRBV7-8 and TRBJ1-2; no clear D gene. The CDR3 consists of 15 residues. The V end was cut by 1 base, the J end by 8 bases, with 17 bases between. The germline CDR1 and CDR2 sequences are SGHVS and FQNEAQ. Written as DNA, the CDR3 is TGTGCCAGCAGCTTAGGCCTACTATATCGGTCGGGCTACACCTTC. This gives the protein CASSLGLLYRSGYTF.

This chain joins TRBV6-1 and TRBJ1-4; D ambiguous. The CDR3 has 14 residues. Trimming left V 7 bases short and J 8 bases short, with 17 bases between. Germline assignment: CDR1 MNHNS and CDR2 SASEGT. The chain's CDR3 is CASIEGQACEKLFF. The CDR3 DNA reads TGTGCCAGCATTGAGGGCCAGGCTTGCGAAAAACTGTTTTTT.

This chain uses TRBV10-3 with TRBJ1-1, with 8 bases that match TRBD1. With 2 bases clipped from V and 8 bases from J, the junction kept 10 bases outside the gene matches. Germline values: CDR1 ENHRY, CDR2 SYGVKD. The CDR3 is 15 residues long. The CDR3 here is CAISEAENRDREAFF. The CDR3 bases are TGTGCCATCAGTGAGGCTGAGAACCGGGACAGGGAAGCTTTCTTT.

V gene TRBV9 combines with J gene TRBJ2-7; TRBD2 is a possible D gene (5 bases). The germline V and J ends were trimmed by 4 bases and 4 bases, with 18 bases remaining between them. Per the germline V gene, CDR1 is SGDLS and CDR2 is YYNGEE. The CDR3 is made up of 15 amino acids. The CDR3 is CASSPPLARGYEQYF. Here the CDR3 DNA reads TGTGCCAGCAGCCCCCCCTTGGCTCGAGGGTACGAGCAGTACTTC.

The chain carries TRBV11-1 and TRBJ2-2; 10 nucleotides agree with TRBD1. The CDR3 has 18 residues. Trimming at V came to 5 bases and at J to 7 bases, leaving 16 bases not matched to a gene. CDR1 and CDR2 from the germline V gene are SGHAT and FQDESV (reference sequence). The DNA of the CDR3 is TGTGCCAGCAGCCCAGGGGGAACCGGGACAGGGGTGAACGGGGAGCTGTTTTTT. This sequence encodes CASSPGGTGTGVNGELFF.

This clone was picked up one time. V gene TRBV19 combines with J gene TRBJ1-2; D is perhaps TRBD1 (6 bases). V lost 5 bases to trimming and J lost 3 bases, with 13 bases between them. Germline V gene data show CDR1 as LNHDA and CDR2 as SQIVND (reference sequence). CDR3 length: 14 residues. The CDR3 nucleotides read TGTGCCAGTAGTTCACGGACAGACTACTATGGCTACACCTTC. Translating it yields CASSSRTDYYGYTF. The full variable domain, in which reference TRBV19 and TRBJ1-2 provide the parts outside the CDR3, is DGGITQSPKYLFRKEGQNVTLSCEQNLNHDAMYWYRQDPGQGLRLIYYSQIVNDFQKGDIAEGYSVSREKKESFPLTVTSAQKNPTAFYLCASSSRTDYYGYTFGSGTRLTVV.

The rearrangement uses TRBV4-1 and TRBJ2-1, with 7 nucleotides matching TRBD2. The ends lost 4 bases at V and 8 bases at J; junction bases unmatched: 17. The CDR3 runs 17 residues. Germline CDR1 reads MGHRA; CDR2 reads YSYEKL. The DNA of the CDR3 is TGCGCCAGCAGCCTCCTTAAAGAGCGGGGCGTACCTTATGAGCAGTTCTTC. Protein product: CASSLLKERGVPYEQFF.

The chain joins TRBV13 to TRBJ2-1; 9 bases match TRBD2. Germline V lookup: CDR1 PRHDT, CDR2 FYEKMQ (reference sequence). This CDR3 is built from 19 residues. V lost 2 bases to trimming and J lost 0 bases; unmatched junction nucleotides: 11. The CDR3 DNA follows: TGTGCCAGCAGCTTAAGGGGGCTAGCGGGGACGAGCTCCTACAATGAGCAGTTCTTC. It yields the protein CASSLRGLAGTSSYNEQFF.

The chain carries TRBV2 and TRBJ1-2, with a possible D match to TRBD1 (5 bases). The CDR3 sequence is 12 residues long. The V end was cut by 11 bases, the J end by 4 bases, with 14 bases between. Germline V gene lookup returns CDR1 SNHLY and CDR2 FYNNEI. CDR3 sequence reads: CAAGRRAYGYTF. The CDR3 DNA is TGTGCCGCTGGCCGCAGGGCCTATGGCTACACCTTC. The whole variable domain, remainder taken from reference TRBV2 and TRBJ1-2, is EPEVTQTPSHQVTQMGQEVILRCVPISNHLYFYWYRQILGQKVEFLVSFYNNEISEKSEIFDDQFSVERPDGSNFTLKIRSTKLEDSAMYFCAAGRRAYGYTFGSGTRLTVV.